The 19 T cell receptor beta chains reported below all come from one sample, sequenced in a study of blood T cell repertoires in COVID-19. Method: immunoSEQ multiplex PCR; TCRdb's copy keeps in-frame clones and lacks some. Of 50,000 to 65,000 clones in the sample, around 84% were seen once. The material sequenced was peripheral blood. Receptor source: a man aged 50-60 years with active COVID-19.

This chain links TRBV18 with TRBJ2-2; 7 positions agree with TRBD1. The CDR3 runs to 14 residues. V lost 1 base, J lost 7 bases, and 3 bases stayed unmatched. Looked up from germline, CDR1 is KGHSH and CDR2 is LQKENI. Here the CDR3 DNA reads TGTGCCAGCTCACCACAAGGGGGCATCGGGGAGCTGTTTTTT. Translation: CASSPQGGIGELFF.

The rearrangement links TRBV5-6 to TRBJ2-7; 11 bases line up with TRBD2. Germline CDR1 is SGHDT and CDR2 is YYEEEE. V gave up 0 bases and J gave up 6 bases; unmatched junction bases: 11. This CDR3 spans 17 amino acids. The CDR3 region has the DNA TGTGCCAGCAGCTTGGCCTTAGCGGGAGGGCCCTCTAGCGAGCAGTACTTC. It translates to CASSLALAGGPSSEQYF.

The chain carries TRBV20-1 and TRBJ1-1; tentatively, D is TRBD1 (5 bases). Trimming took off 3 bases at V and 6 bases at J, with 17 bases between the two ends. CDR1 is DFQATT and CDR2 is SNEGSKA in the germline V gene (reference sequence). CDR3 length equals 14 residues. The CDR3 here is CSASQAQGYPEAFF. The CDR3, as DNA: TGCAGTGCTAGTCAGGCTCAGGGTTACCCTGAAGCTTTCTTT.

The gene calls are TRBV15 and TRBJ2-7; 9 bases line up with TRBD2. The V gene end was trimmed by 2 bases and the J gene end by 3 bases; junction bases not matched to a gene: 8. Germline V lookup: CDR1 LNHNV, CDR2 YYDKDF (reference sequence). CDR3 length: 16 residues. The CDR3 here is CATSRPSLAGSYEQYF. For the CDR3, the DNA is TGTGCCACCAGCAGACCTTCGCTAGCGGGGAGCTACGAGCAGTACTTC.

The chain joins TRBV3-1 (or the pseudogene TRBV3-2) to TRBJ1-1; possible D gene TRBD1, 5 bases. The V end was cut by 3 bases, the J end by 2 bases, with 7 bases between. The CDR3 has 13 amino acids. The V gene's germline CDR1 is LGHDT and CDR2 YNNKEL (reference sequence). The CDR3 is CASSQGLNTEAFF. CDR3 bases: TGTGCCAGCAGCCAGGGACTAAACACTGAAGCTTTCTTT.

In DNA, the CDR3 is TGTGCCAGCACCTCCGGGACTAGGGCGCGCGAGCAGTACTTC. It specifies CASTSGTRAREQYF. V and J are TRBV28 and TRBJ2-7; 8 bases align to TRBD2. The CDR3 sequence is 14 residues long. The V and J ends lost 7 bases and 6 bases, in that order; junction bases with no gene match: 11. Germline loops: CDR1 MDHEN, CDR2 SYDVKM.

A single count supports this clone. This chain uses TRBV9 with TRBJ2-7; a possible D gene is TRBD1 (6 bases). Per the germline V gene, CDR1 is SGDLS and CDR2 is YYNGEE. V lost 2 bases and J lost 5, with 11 bases in between. The CDR3 has 13 residues. The CDR3 coding sequence is TGTGCCAGCAGCGTCGACAGGTTCCACGAGCAGTACTTC. It encodes CASSVDRFHEQYF.

This clone was seen just once. The chain recombines TRBV6-2 or TRBV6-3 with TRBJ2-1; 10 nucleotides line up with TRBD2. The CDR3 consists of 16 residues. Germline CDR1 is MNHEY and CDR2 is SVGEGT. V was pared by 4 bases and J by 9 bases, with 12 bases of the junction left unmatched. CDR3: CASSSLVLAGAGEQFF. The CDR3 DNA reads as TGTGCCAGCAGTTCCCTAGTCCTAGCGGGAGCTGGTGAGCAGTTCTTC.

V gene TRBV24-1 combines with J gene TRBJ2-3; 13 bases fit TRBD2. With V trimmed by 4 bases and J by 5 bases, 8 bases remained unmatched. The germline CDR1 and CDR2 sequences are KGHDR and SFDVKD. This CDR3 has 17 residues. The CDR3 reads CATSDFTSGGAVDTQYF. In DNA form, the CDR3 reads TGTGCCACCAGTGACTTTACTAGCGGGGGGGCCGTAGATACGCAGTATTTT.

Regarding this clone: Its ends do not fully match the called genes, so a read error is possible. V gene TRBV7-9 combines with J gene TRBJ2-7, with 10 bases lining up with TRBD1. The CDR3 loop spans 14 amino acids. CDR1 and CDR2 from the germline V gene are SEHNR and FQNEAQ (reference sequence). The CDR3 region is CASSLGDRGRGAAF. The CDR3 DNA reads as TGTGCCAGCAGCTTAGGGGACAGGGGCAGGGGGGCGGCCTTC.

This clone was seen more than once but under ten times. This sequence joins TRBV3-1 (or the pseudogene TRBV3-2) and TRBJ1-2; 9 bases match TRBD1. The germline gives CDR1 LGHDT, CDR2 YNNKEL (reference sequence). The trim removed 2 bases at V and 1 base at J, leaving 8 bases unmatched. The CDR3 runs to 17 residues. The CDR3 DNA sequence: TGTGCCAGCAGCCAACAATTACAGGGACAGGGTAACTATGGCTACACCTTC. This sequence encodes CASSQQLQGQGNYGYTF.

The V and J genes are TRBV2 and TRBJ2-1; 9 positions agree with TRBD1. V lost 3 bases to trimming and J lost 4 bases; unmatched junction nucleotides: 1. Germline V gene sequence: CDR1 SNHLY, CDR2 FYNNEI. This CDR3 contains 14 residues. CDR3: CASSEGTGYNEQFF. The CDR3 nucleotides read TGTGCCAGCAGTGAGGGGACAGGGTACAATGAGCAGTTCTTC.

This chain connects TRBV27 to TRBJ1-2; 7 nucleotides agree with TRBD1. With 1 base clipped from V and 4 bases from J, the junction kept 3 bases outside the gene matches. CDR3 length: 14 residues. Per germline, CDR1 MNHEY and CDR2 SMNVEV (reference sequence). The chain's CDR3 is CASSLLPGGYGYTF. The CDR3 DNA sequence: TGTGCCAGCAGTTTATTGCCAGGGGGCTATGGCTACACCTTC.

The chain links TRBV6-5 to TRBJ2-1; 10 bases are a match to TRBD1. Germline V gives CDR1 MNHEY, CDR2 SVGAGI. The CDR3 length is 14 residues. Germline trimming cut 5 bases from V and 8 bases from J; bases unmatched to any gene: 6. This chain's CDR3 is CASSPGQGSYEQFF. Written as DNA, the CDR3 is TGTGCCAGCAGTCCGGGACAGGGGAGTTATGAGCAGTTCTTC.

The chain couples TRBV21-1 to TRBJ2-7; the DNA was not compared with TRBD2, the D call given in the table. TRBV21-1 is tagged as a pseudogene. The CDR3 length is 16 residues. The CDR3 sequence: CASSLGASGAPYEQYF. DNA of the CDR3: TGTGCCAGCAGCCTTGGGGCTAGCGGGGCCCCCTACGAGCAGTACTTC.

The rearrangement uses TRBV9 and TRBJ1-4, with D perhaps TRBD1 (5 bases). There are 16 residues in the CDR3. The V end was cut by 3 bases, the J end by 5 bases, with 17 bases between. Germline assignment: CDR1 SGDLS and CDR2 YYNGEE. CDR3 protein: CASSARQTGGNEKLFF. The CDR3 nucleotides read TGTGCCAGCAGCGCCCGCCAAACCGGGGGGAATGAAAAACTGTTTTTT.

The CDR3 sequence: CASSPAGMGDTQYF. DNA for the CDR3: TGTGCCAGCAGTCCGGCAGGGATGGGAGATACGCAGTATTTT. This chain connects TRBV7-9 to TRBJ2-3, with a weak D call TRBD1 (5 bases). V lost 6 bases and J lost 5, with 15 bases in between. This CDR3 contains 14 residues. From germline, CDR1 is SEHNR and CDR2 FQNEAQ (reference sequence).

This clone appeared a few times. The rearrangement uses TRBV11-2 and TRBJ1-1; 7 bases align to TRBD1. Trimming cost V 4 bases and J 2 bases; bases outside gene matches: 4. The CDR3 runs 14 residues. Looked up from germline, CDR1 is SGHAT and CDR2 is FQNNGV. The CDR3 bases are TGTGCCAGCAGCTACGGGACAGTAAACACTGAAGCTTTCTTT. Translating it yields CASSYGTVNTEAFF.

The genes are TRBV4-1 and TRBJ2-3; the match to TRBD2 covers 7 bases. With V trimmed by 1 base and J by 5 bases, 6 bases remained unmatched. Per germline, CDR1 MGHRA and CDR2 YSYEKL. The CDR3 extends over 15 amino acids. The CDR3 bases are TGCGCCAGCAGCCAAGTTGCGGGAGTGCTAGATACGCAGTATTTT. Translation: CASSQVAGVLDTQYF.